The source of this T cell receptor (beta chain) is a study of blood T cell repertoires in COVID-19. The wider study: The samples span acute and convalescent COVID-19 from the United States, Italy and Spain. Sources were T cells, B-cell-depleted T cells, or PBMCs; the material itself was cDNA or gDNA.

The V gene's germline CDR1 is SGHRS and CDR2 YFSETQ. CDR3 length equals 15 residues. Deletions cut 4 bases from V and 3 bases from J, with 14 bases between. This clone occurred once. Per the original data handling: Estimated nucleated cell counts came from reference gene primer amplification. Sequencing used immunoSEQ multiplex PCR; TCRdb keeps in-frame clones, though not all of them. V, J and clone size reflect that table, while D and trimming were determined from the DNA. Among hundreds of thousands of clones listed, about three quarters were seen once. The source material was peripheral blood. This clonotype was sampled from a woman older than 75 with acute or convalescent COVID-19. This rearrangement joins TRBV5-1 to TRBJ2-1; D might be TRBD2 (6 bases). This CDR3 reads CASSAAEGHYNEQFF. CDR3 nucleotide sequence: TGCGCCAGCAGCGCCGCGGAGGGGCACTACAATGAGCAGTTCTTC.